This TCR beta chain was captured in a study of blood T cell repertoires in COVID-19. TCRdb keeps only in-frame clones here, not all; method: immunoSEQ multiplex PCR. The sample has over 200,000 clones, 75% to 90% seen once. Trimming removed 2 bases at V and 1 base at J, with 11 bases between. This CDR3 comprises 15 residues. CDR1 and CDR2 from the germline V gene are SGHVS and FNYEAQ. The gene calls are TRBV7-6 and TRBJ1-1; no reliable D call. The origin of this receptor is a man aged 25 to 40 with COVID-19, enrolled during active disease. The sample consisted of peripheral blood. CDR3 loop: CASSLSPDKNTEAFF. The CDR3 nucleotides are TGTGCCAGCAGCTTATCTCCAGACAAGAACACTGAAGCTTTCTTT.